These T cell receptor beta chains were read from a single sample in a study of graft-versus-host responses after intestinal transplantation. These TCRs' antigens remain unknown. Here immunoSEQ multiplex PCR was the method, and the copy in TCRdb shows in-frame clones only, minus some. The sample carries roughly 100,000 clones, about nine tenths recorded once. The specimen comprised unstimulated CD4+ T cells sorted from spleen or lymph node cells, sampled before transplant. The receptors derive from a human donor who was the organ donor for an intestinal transplant. The CDR3 runs from the conserved cysteine through the conserved F or W. D genes are given only for firm matches. Expanded clones are given a class, and other clones once, few, many or no size at all.

cdr3_aa cdr3_nt clone_size cdr3_length j_call d_call v_call
CASWVTGQGDSGANVLTF TGTGCCAGCTGGGTAACGGGACAGGGGGACTCTGGGGCCAACGTCCTGACTTTC - 18 TRBJ2-6 TRBD1 TRBV25-1
CASSLGFGDTEAFF TGTGCCAGCAGCTTGGGTTTCGGGGACACTGAAGCTTTCTTT - 14 TRBJ1-1 - TRBV5-6
CASSQEGTGFDYGYTF TGTGCCAGCAGCCAGGAGGGAACGGGGTTTGACTATGGCTACACCTTC - 16 TRBJ1-2 - TRBV4-2
CATWGYKDPGANVLTF TGTGCCACCTGGGGCTACAAGGATCCTGGGGCCAACGTCCTGACTTTC once 16 TRBJ2-6 - TRBV28
CASSDGTSEQYF TGTGCCAGCAGCGACGGGACTAGTGAGCAGTACTTC - 12 TRBJ2-7 TRBD2 TRBV9
CASSSPGGEPRRAQYF TGTGCCAGCAGCAGCCCCGGGGGAGAGCCTCGGAGGGCCCAGTACTTC - 16 TRBJ2-5 - TRBV11-1
CASRERGEQFF TGTGCCAGTAGGGAGCGCGGGGAGCAGTTCTTC - 11 TRBJ2-1 - TRBV19
CASSYSAGNNQPQHF TGTGCCAGCAGTTACTCGGCCGGGAACAATCAGCCCCAGCATTTT - 15 TRBJ1-5 - TRBV6-5
CASSLVVTGKDEQFF TGTGCCAGCAGCTTAGTAGTGACAGGGAAGGATGAGCAGTTCTTC - 15 TRBJ2-1 TRBD1 TRBV11-3
CASSPSYGTVRFYEQYF TGCGCCAGCAGCCCTTCGTATGGGACAGTGAGGTTCTACGAGCAGTACTTC - 17 TRBJ2-7 TRBD1 TRBV5-1
CASSSTNDRPDTQYF TGTGCCAGCAGCTCAACAAACGACAGGCCAGATACGCAGTATTTT - 15 TRBJ2-3 - TRBV7-9
CASSVTWDRFYGYTF TGTGCCAGCAGTGTAACCTGGGACAGGTTTTATGGCTACACCTTC - 15 TRBJ1-2 TRBD1 TRBV6-7
CASSLRGGSTDTQYF TGCGCCAGCAGCTTACGGGGGGGTAGCACAGATACGCAGTATTTT once 15 TRBJ2-3 TRBD2 TRBV5-1
CASSAAGTSGLTYNEQFF TGCGCCAGCAGCGCGGCCGGGACTAGCGGGCTGACCTACAATGAGCAGTTCTTC - 18 TRBJ2-1 TRBD2 TRBV5-1
CASSLYGEGGTDTQYF TGTGCCAGCAGCTTGTACGGGGAGGGGGGCACAGATACGCAGTATTTT - 16 TRBJ2-3 - TRBV5-6
CASSLVGEAFF TGTGCCAGCAGTTTAGTCGGTGAAGCTTTCTTT - 11 TRBJ1-1 - TRBV28